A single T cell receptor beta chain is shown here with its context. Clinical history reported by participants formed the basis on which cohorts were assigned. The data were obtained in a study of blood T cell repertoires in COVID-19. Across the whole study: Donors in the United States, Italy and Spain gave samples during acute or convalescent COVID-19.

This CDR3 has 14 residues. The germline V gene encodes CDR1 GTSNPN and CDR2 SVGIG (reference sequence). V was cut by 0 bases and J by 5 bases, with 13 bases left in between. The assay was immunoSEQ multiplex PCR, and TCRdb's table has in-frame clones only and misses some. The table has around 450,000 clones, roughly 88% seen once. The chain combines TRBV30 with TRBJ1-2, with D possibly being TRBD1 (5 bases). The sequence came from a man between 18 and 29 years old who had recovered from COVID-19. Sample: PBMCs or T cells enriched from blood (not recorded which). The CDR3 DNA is TGTGCCTGGAGTGTTACAGGCGACCTTTATGGCTACACCTTC. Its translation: CAWSVTGDLYGYTF.